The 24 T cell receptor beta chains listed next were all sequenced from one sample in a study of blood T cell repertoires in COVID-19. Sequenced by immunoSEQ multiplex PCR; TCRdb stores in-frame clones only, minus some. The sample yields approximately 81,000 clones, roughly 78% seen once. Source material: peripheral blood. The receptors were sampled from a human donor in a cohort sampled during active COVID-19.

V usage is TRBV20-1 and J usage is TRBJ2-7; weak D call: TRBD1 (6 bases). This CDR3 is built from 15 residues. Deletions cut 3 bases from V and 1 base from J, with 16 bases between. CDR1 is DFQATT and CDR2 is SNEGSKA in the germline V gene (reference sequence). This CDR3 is CSASLNRVGSYEQYF. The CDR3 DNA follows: TGCAGTGCTAGTCTGAACAGGGTTGGGTCCTACGAGCAGTACTTC.

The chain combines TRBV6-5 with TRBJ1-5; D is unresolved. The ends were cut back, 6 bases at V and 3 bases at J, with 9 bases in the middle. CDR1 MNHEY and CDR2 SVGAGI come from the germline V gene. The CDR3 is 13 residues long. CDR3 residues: CASSSDNNQPQHF. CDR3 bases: TGTGCCAGCAGCAGTGACAACAATCAGCCCCAGCATTTT.

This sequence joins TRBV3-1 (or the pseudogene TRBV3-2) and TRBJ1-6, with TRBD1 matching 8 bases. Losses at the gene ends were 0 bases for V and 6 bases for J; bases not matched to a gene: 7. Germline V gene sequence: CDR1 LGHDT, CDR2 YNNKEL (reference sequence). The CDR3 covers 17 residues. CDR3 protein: CASSQDETGEANSPLHF. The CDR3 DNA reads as TGTGCCAGCAGCCAAGATGAGACAGGGGAAGCTAATTCACCCCTCCACTTT.

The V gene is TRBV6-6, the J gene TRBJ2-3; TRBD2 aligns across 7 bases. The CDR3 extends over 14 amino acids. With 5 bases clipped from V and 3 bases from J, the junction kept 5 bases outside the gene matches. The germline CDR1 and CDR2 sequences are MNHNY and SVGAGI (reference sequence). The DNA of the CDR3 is TGTGCCAGCAGTGCTAGCGGCCTTACAGATACGCAGTATTTT. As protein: CASSASGLTDTQYF.

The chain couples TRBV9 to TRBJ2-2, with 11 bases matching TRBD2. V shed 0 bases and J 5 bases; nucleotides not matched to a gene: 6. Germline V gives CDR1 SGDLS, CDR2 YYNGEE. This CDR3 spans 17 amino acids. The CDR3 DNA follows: TGTGCCAGCAGCGTAGAGCGACTAGCGGGACTAACCGGGGAGCTGTTTTTT. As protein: CASSVERLAGLTGELFF.

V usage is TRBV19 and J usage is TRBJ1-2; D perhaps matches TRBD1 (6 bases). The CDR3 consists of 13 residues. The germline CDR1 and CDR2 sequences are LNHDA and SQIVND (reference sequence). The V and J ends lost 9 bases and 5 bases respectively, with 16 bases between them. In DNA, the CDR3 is TGTGCCAGCAGGGGAGCAGGGGATTATGGCTACACCTTC. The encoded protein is CASRGAGDYGYTF. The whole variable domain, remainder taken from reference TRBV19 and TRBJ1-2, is DGGITQSPKYLFRKEGQNVTLSCEQNLNHDAMYWYRQDPGQGLRLIYYSQIVNDFQKGDIAEGYSVSREKKESFPLTVTSAQKNPTAFYLCASRGAGDYGYTFGSGTRLTVV.

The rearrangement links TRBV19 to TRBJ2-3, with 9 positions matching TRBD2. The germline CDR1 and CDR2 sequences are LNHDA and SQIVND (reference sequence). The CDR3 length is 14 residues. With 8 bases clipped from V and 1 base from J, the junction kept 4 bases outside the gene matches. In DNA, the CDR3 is TGTGCCAGTCGATCTAGCGGGGGCACAGATACGCAGTATTTT. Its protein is CASRSSGGTDTQYF.

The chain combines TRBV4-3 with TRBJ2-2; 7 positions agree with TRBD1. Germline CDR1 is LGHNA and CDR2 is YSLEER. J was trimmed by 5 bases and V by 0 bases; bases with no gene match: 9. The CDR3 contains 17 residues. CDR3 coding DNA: TGCGCCAGCAGCCAAGATCTTCGACAGGGATGGACCGGGGAGCTGTTTTTT. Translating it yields CASSQDLRQGWTGELFF.

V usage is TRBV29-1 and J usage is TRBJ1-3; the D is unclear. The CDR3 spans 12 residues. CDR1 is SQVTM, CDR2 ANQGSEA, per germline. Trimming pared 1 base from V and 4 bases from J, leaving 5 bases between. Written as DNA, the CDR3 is TGCAGCGTTGAAGTACTGGGAAACACCATATATTTT. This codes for CSVEVLGNTIYF.

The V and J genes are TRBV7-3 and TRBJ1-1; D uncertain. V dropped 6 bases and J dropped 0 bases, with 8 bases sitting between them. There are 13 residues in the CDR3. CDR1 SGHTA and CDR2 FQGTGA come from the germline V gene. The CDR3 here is CASREALNTEAFF. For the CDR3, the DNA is TGTGCCAGCAGGGAGGCGTTGAACACTGAAGCTTTCTTT.

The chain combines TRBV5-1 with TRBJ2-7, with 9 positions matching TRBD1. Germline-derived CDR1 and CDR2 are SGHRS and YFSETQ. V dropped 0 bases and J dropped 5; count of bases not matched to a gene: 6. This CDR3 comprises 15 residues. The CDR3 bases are TGCGCCAGCAGCTTGGGAAACACAGGGGGCCACGAGCAGTACTTC. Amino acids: CASSLGNTGGHEQYF.

The CDR3 bases are TGTGCCAGCAGCCCAACTACAGGGGCTGGAAACACCATATATTTT. Translating gives CASSPTTGAGNTIYF. V usage is TRBV7-6 and J usage is TRBJ1-3; the match to TRBD1 covers 7 bases. V dropped 5 bases and J dropped 2; count of bases not matched to a gene: 6. The CDR3 consists of 15 residues. Germline V gene data show CDR1 as SGHVS and CDR2 as FNYEAQ.

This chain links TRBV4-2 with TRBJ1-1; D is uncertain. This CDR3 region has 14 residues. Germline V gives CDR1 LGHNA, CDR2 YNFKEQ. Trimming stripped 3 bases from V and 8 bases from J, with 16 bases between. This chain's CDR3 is CASSQEIGAVEAFF. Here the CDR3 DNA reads TGTGCCAGCAGCCAGGAAATCGGAGCAGTCGAAGCTTTCTTT.

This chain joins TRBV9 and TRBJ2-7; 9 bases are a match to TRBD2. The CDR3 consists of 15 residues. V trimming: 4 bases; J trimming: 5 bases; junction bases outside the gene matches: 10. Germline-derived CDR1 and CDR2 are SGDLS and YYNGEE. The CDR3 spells CASSPLAGKSNEQYF. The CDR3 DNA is TGTGCCAGCAGCCCCCTAGCGGGGAAGTCGAACGAGCAGTACTTC.

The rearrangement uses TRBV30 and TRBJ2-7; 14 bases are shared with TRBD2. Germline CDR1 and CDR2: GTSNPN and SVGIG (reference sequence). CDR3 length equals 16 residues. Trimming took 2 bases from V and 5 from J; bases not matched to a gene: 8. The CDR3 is CAWSRLAGGESDEQYF. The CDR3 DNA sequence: TGTGCCTGGAGTCGACTAGCGGGGGGGGAAAGCGACGAGCAGTACTTC.

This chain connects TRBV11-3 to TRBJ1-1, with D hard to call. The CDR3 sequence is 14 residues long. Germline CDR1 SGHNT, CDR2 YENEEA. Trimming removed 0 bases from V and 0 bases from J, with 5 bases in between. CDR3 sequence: CASSLDQVNTEAFF. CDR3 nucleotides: TGTGCCAGCAGCTTAGATCAGGTGAACACTGAAGCTTTCTTT.

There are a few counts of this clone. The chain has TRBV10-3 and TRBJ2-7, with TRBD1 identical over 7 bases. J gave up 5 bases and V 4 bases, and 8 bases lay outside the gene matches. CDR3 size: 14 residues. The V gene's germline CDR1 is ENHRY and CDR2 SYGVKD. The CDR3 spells CAISGGGVIHEQYF. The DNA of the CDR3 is TGTGCCATCAGTGGAGGGGGCGTCATCCACGAGCAGTACTTC.

The CDR3 reads CSVTPAERVYQETQYF. CDR3 DNA sequence: TGCAGCGTTACCCCGGCGGAGCGGGTATACCAAGAGACCCAGTACTTC. J is TRBJ2-5 and V is TRBV29-1; perhaps TRBD2 as D (6 bases). V lost 5 bases and J 0 bases, leaving 19 bases between the germline ends. Germline CDR1 SQVTM, CDR2 ANQGSEA. CDR3 length equals 16 residues.

The CDR3, as DNA: TGTGCCAGCTTACCCGGGTTCTACTCCTACGAGCAGTACTTC. Translating gives CASLPGFYSYEQYF. V and J are TRBV6-5 and TRBJ2-7; D remains unclear. Germline values: CDR1 MNHEY, CDR2 SVGAGI. This CDR3 region has 14 residues. V lost 8 bases, J lost 0 bases, and 14 bases lay in between.

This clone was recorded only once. The CDR3 nucleotides are TGTGCCAGCAGGGCTTTTGGAGGGCTTCTTAACGAGCAGTACTTC. Protein sequence: CASRAFGGLLNEQYF. The chain combines TRBV2 with TRBJ2-7, with D possibly TRBD2 on 6 matching bases. This CDR3 has 15 amino acids. Germline CDR1 is SNHLY and CDR2 is FYNNEI. The V end was cut by 6 bases, the J end by 5 bases, with 20 bases between.

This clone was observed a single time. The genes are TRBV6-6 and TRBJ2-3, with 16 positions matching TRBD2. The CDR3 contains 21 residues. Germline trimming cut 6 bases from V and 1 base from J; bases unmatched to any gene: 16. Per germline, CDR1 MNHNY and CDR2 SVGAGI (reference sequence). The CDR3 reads CASSVFSGTSGGAEGTDTQYF. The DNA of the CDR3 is TGTGCCAGCAGCGTGTTCAGCGGGACTAGCGGGGGGGCCGAGGGCACAGATACGCAGTATTTT.

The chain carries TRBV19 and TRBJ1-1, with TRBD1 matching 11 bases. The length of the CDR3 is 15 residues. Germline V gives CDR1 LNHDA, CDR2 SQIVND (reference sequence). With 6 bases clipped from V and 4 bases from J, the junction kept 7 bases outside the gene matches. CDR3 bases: TGTGCCAGTAGGATAAGGGGACAGGGGGGCACTGAAGCTTTCTTT. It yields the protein CASRIRGQGGTEAFF.

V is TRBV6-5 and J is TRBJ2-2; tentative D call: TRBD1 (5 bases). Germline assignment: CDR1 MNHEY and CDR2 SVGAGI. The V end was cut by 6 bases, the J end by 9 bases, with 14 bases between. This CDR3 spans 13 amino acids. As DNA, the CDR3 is TGTGCCAGCAGGGACCTGACAGATCGGGAGCTGTTTTTT. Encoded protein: CASRDLTDRELFF.

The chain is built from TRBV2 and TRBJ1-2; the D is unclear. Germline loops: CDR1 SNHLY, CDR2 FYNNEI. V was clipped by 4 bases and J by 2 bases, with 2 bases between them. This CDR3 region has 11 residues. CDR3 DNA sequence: TGTGCCAGCAGTGTAAACTATGGCTACACCTTC. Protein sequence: CASSVNYGYTF.